The 12 T cell receptor beta chains below come from one sample, sequenced in a study of control samples from healthy donors and cancer patients (dated by TCRdb to about 2020). Libraries were prepared through the immunoSEQ multiplex PCR assay. As stored in TCRdb, this immuneACCESS dataset retains in-frame rearrangements with V and J assigned. A fraction of the clones does not appear; measured against another copy, unresolved V genes explain less than half of the discrepancy, and the remainder lacks a known reason. The sample data list about 34,000 clones, and approximately 93% of these were observed just once. Under 2% of the sample belongs to the ten largest clones. Sequenced: PBMCs. These receptors all come from a man aged 40-50 years with colorectal cancer.

On this clone itself: Its ends do not fully match the called genes, so a read error is possible. The V call is TRBV7-6, the J call TRBJ1-2; TRBD1 might be the D (5 bases). Germline V CDR1 and CDR2: SGHVS, FNYEAQ. The CDR3 has 14 residues. The CDR3 DNA is TGTGCCAGCAGCCTAGCTGGGGGTGACTATGGCTACACCTTC. Its translation is CASSLAGGDYGYTF.

The chain joins TRBV6-6 to TRBJ1-6; D unclear. V lost 2 bases to trimming and J lost 10 bases, with 18 bases between them. CDR3 length equals 16 residues. The V gene's germline CDR1 is MNHNY and CDR2 SVGAGI (reference sequence). This chain's CDR3 is CASSYADSGLGSPLHF. The CDR3 nucleotides read TGTGCCAGCAGTTACGCCGACTCCGGATTGGGGTCACCCCTCCACTTT.

The chain employs TRBV11-2 and TRBJ1-5; D perhaps matches TRBD1 (6 bases). Germline V gives CDR1 SGHAT, CDR2 FQNNGV. The CDR3 consists of 15 residues. The V end was cut by 4 bases, the J end by 0 bases, with 10 bases between. CDR3 in DNA: TGTGCCAGCAGCTCGGGACAAAATAGCAATCAGCCCCAGCATTTT. Translated: CASSSGQNSNQPQHF.

V and J are TRBV29-1 and TRBJ2-3; no firm D call. Germline V gene lookup returns CDR1 SQVTM and CDR2 ANQGSEA. V was trimmed by 2 bases and J by 1 base, leaving 4 bases between them. The CDR3 length is 12 residues. The chain's CDR3 is CSVERGTDTQYF. CDR3 sequence (DNA): TGCAGCGTTGAAAGAGGCACAGATACGCAGTATTTT.

This chain uses TRBV18 with TRBJ2-7; D possibly corresponds to TRBD1 (5 bases). Germline CDR1 reads KGHSH; CDR2 reads LQKENI. V was pared by 3 bases and J by 5 bases, with 17 bases between. This CDR3 is built from 15 residues. The CDR3 is CASSPKGAATDEQYF. CDR3 nucleotides: TGTGCCAGCTCACCCAAAGGGGCGGCGACTGACGAGCAGTACTTC.

J is TRBJ2-3 and V is TRBV6-1; 7 bases line up with TRBD2. This CDR3 spans 15 amino acids. Germline V gives CDR1 MNHNS, CDR2 SASEGT. Germline trimming cut 1 base from V and 7 bases from J; bases unmatched to any gene: 8. In DNA, the CDR3 is TGTGCCAGCAGTGAAGGACTAGCATTTTCAAATACGCAGTATTTT. Amino acid sequence: CASSEGLAFSNTQYF.

The rearrangement links TRBV7-9 to TRBJ1-2; TRBD1 aligns across 8 bases. In germline, CDR1 is SEHNR, CDR2 FQNEAQ (reference sequence). V shed 1 base, J shed 13 bases, and the junction held 11 bases outside the gene matches. This CDR3 region has 14 residues. The CDR3 here is CASSLVPGGRFSTF. The CDR3 DNA sequence: TGTGCCAGCAGCTTAGTTCCAGGGGGCCGATTCTCCACCTTC. Full variable domain (rest looked up from reference TRBV7-9 and TRBJ1-2): DTGVSQNPRHKITKRGQNVTFRCDPISEHNRLYWYRQTLGQGPEFLTYFQNEAQLEKSRLLSDRFSAERPKGSFSTLEIQRTEQGDSAMYLCASSLVPGGRFSTFGSGTRLTVV.

The gene calls are TRBV5-1 and TRBJ1-1, with D possibly TRBD1 on 5 matching bases. This CDR3 spans 14 amino acids. The ends were cut back, 4 bases at V and 0 bases at J, with 10 bases in the middle. Germline V gene data show CDR1 as SGHRS and CDR2 as YFSETQ. CDR3 sequence: CASSTGTLNTEAFF. Here the CDR3 DNA reads TGCGCCAGCAGCACCGGGACTCTGAACACTGAAGCTTTCTTT.

This chain uses TRBV5-1 with TRBJ1-5, with 11 bases fitting TRBD1. CDR1 is SGHRS, CDR2 YFSETQ, per germline. The J segment lost 6 bases and the V segment lost 4 bases, leaving 6 bases of the junction unmatched. The CDR3 is made up of 15 amino acids. The CDR3 region is CASSPGQGAVQPQHF. The CDR3 DNA follows: TGCGCCAGCAGCCCCGGACAGGGGGCCGTTCAGCCCCAGCATTTT. Variable domain in full (rest from reference TRBV5-1 and TRBJ1-5): KAGVTQTPRYLIKTRGQQVTLSCSPISGHRSVSWYQQTPGQGLQFLFEYFSETQRNKGNFPGRFSGRQFSNSRSEMNVSTLELGDSALYLCASSPGQGAVQPQHFGDGTRLSIL.

The genes are TRBV6-1 and TRBJ2-1; tentative D call: TRBD2 (7 bases). This CDR3 region has 15 residues. V gave up 10 bases and J gave up 7 bases, with 23 bases separating them. Germline V gene lookup returns CDR1 MNHNS and CDR2 SASEGT. The CDR3 DNA is TGTGCCACCTCGGGCCTTGCGGGGGCAGGGAATGAGCAGTTCTTC. Translation: CATSGLAGAGNEQFF.

The chain has TRBV9 and TRBJ2-1; D not resolved. Germline CDR1 reads SGDLS; CDR2 reads YYNGEE. This CDR3 is 15 amino acids long. Trimming shortened V by 0 bases and J by 1 base, and 8 bases separated the two germline ends. CDR3 nucleotide sequence: TGTGCCAGCAGCGTAGGTGGCGGTTCCTACAATGAGCAGTTCTTC. This translates into CASSVGGGSYNEQFF.

The V call is TRBV5-8, the J call TRBJ1-1; 7 bases map to TRBD1. CDR1 is SGHTS and CDR2 is YDEGEE in the germline V gene. The ends lost 7 bases at V and 0 bases at J; junction bases unmatched: 12. This CDR3 is 16 amino acids long. DNA of the CDR3: TGTGCCAGCCGCAGACAGGGTAAAGGGATGAACACTGAAGCTTTCTTT. Amino acids: CASRRQGKGMNTEAFF.